The clone carrying this TCR beta chain was counted between two and nine times. This CDR3 is built from 16 residues. V lost 1 base to trimming and J lost 4 bases, with 11 bases between them. Per the germline V gene, CDR1 is LGHNA and CDR2 is YSLEER. TCRdb passed the RT-PCR reads through MiXCR, listing each CDR3 protein once. The data show more than 600,000 distinct CDR3 sequences, approximately 15% seen once. Sequencing was carried out using memory CD4+ T cells from blood. The clonotype comes from a female donor in good health, serving as a healthy control. The chain employs TRBV4-3 and TRBJ1-6, with a weak D call TRBD1 (5 bases). CDR3 in amino acids: CASSQGGQGYNSPLHF. DNA of the CDR3: TGCGCCAGCAGCCAAGGTGGGCAGGGTTATAATTCACCCCTCCACTTT.